This section outlines one T cell receptor (beta chain) sequence together with its context. In the original workflow: Amplification with reference gene primers provided the estimates of nucleated cell counts. Produced via immunoSEQ multiplex PCR; TCRdb's table is partial and in-frame only. V and J calls and clone size are those listed in that table; D and trimming were worked out from the DNA. The data contain about 190,000 clones, around 85% of them singletons. CDR1 is MDHEN, CDR2 SYDVKM, per germline. V was shortened by 6 bases and J by 1 base, with 14 bases between the two germline ends. This CDR3 region has 15 residues. The source of the sample is a study of blood T cell repertoires in COVID-19. Study-level information: The United States, Italy and Spain supplied acute and convalescent COVID-19 samples. T cells, B-cell-depleted T cells, or PBMCs supplied cDNA or gDNA.

V gene TRBV28 combines with J gene TRBJ2-3; D perhaps matches TRBD2 (7 bases). The receptor comes from a man aged 65-85 years with active or convalescent COVID-19. Sequenced input: peripheral blood. In DNA form, the CDR3 reads TGTGCCAGCAGGATGCGGGGGCGCGGCACAGATACGCAGTATTTT. The encoded protein is CASRMRGRGTDTQYF.